This T cell receptor (beta chain) is from a study of blood T cells in healthy people across ages. The CDR3 loop spans 15 amino acids. CDR1 is SGDLS, CDR2 YYNGEE, per germline. J was trimmed by 11 bases and V by 4 bases; bases with no gene match: 15. Aged roughly 6 to 90, donors were systemically healthy Caucasians from Russia. A sample-barcoded 5' primer and a J-beta primer mix were used in a second PCR of roughly 7 to 12 cycles. From the 5' RACE reads, TCRdb called clonotypes with MiXCR, one entry per CDR3 protein. The sample includes about a million distinct CDR3 sequences, around two fifths of them seen just once.

Input material: blood. This chain links TRBV9 with TRBJ2-5, with 9 bases aligning to TRBD2. The clonotype comes from a man aged 18 to 29 in good health. The CDR3 nucleotides are TGTGCCAGCAGCTCTTATAGCGGGGGCTACAATGAGCAGTACTTC. Protein product: CASSSYSGGYNEQYF. Filled out from reference TRBV9 and TRBJ2-5, the complete variable domain reads DSGVTQTPKHLITATGQRVTLRCSPRSGDLSVYWYQQSLDQGLQFLIQYYNGEERAKGNILERFSAQQFPDLHSELNLSSLELGDSALYFCASSSYSGGYNEQYFGPGTRLLVL.